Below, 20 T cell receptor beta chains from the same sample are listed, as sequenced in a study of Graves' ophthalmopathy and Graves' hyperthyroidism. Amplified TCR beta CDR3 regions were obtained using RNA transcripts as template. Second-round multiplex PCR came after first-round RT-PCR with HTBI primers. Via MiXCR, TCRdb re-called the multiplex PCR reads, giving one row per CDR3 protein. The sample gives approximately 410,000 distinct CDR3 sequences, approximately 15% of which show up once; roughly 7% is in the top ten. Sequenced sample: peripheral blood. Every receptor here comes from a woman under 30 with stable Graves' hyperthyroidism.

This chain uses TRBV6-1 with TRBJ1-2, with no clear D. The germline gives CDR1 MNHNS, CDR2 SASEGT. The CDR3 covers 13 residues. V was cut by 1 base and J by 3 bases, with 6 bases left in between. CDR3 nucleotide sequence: TGTGCCAGCAGTGAAGGTCAATACTATGGCTACACCTTC. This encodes CASSEGQYYGYTF.

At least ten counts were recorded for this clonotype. The CDR3 DNA is TGTGCCAGCACCCCTCGAGGATCCTACGAGCAGTACTTC. Its protein product is CASTPRGSYEQYF. The chain uses TRBV7-2 and TRBJ2-7; the D is unclear. With 7 bases removed from V and 1 base from J, the gap between germline ends came to 11 bases. Germline CDR1 is SGHTA and CDR2 is FQGNSA. This CDR3 is built from 13 residues.

In nucleotides, the CDR3 is TGTGCCAGCAGGTCGGGACCCCATCCGCGGGGGGAGCTGTTTTTT. It is translated as CASRSGPHPRGELFF. The V and J genes are TRBV7-2 and TRBJ2-2, with D possibly called TRBD1 or TRBD2 (5 bases each). From germline, CDR1 is SGHTA and CDR2 FQGNSA. Trimming took 6 bases from V and 8 from J, leaving 19 bases between them. This CDR3 has 15 amino acids. The variable domain in full, completed from reference TRBV7-2 and TRBJ2-2, reads GAGVSQSPSNKVTEKGKDVELRCDPISGHTALYWYRQSLGQGLEFLIYFQGNSAPDKSGLPSDRFSAERTGGSVSTLTIQRTQQEDSAVYLCASRSGPHPRGELFFGEGSRLTVL.

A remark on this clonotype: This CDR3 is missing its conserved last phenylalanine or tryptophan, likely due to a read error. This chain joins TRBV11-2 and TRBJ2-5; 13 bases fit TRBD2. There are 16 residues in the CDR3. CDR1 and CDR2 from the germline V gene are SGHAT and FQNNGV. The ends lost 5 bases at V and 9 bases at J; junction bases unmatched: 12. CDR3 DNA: TGTGCCAGCAGCCCGGGGACTAGCGGGGCGATGGAGTCCCAGTACTAC. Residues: CASSPGTSGAMESQYY.

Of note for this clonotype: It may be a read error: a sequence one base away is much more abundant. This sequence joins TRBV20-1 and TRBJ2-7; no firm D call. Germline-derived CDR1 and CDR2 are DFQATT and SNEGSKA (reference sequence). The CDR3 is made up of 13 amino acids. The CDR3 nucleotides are TGCTGTGCTAGAGCCACGTCTAGTTACGAGCAGTACTTC. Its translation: CCARATSSYEQYF.

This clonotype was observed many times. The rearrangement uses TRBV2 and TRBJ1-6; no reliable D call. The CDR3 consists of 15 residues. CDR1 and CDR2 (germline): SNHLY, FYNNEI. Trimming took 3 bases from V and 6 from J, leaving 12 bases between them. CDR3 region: CASSEEPTRNSPLHF. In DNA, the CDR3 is TGTGCCAGCAGTGAGGAGCCCACACGTAATTCACCCCTCCACTTT. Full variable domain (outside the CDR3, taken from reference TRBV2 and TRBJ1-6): EPEVTQTPSHQVTQMGQEVILRCVPISNHLYFYWYRQILGQKVEFLVSFYNNEISEKSEIFDDQFSVERPDGSNFTLKIRSTKLEDSAMYFCASSEEPTRNSPLHFGNGTRLTVT.

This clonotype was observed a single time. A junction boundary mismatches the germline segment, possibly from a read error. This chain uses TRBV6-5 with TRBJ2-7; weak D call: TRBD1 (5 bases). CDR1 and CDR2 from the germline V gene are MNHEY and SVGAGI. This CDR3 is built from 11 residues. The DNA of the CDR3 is TGTGCCAGCAATTACGCCGGACATGCATACTTC. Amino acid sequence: CASNYAGHAYF.

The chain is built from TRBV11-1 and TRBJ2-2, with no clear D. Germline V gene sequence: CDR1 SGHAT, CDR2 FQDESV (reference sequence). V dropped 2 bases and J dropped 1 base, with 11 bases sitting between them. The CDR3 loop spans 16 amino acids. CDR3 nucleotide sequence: TGTGCCAGCAGCTTAATAGGGTTGTTGAACACCGGGGAGCTGTTTTTT. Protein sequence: CASSLIGLLNTGELFF.

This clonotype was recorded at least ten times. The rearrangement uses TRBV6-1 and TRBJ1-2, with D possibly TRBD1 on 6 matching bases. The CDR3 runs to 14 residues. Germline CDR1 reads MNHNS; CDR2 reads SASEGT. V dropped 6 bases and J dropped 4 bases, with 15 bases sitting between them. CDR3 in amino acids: CASRGLGQFYGYTF. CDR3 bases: TGTGCCAGCAGAGGGCTGGGACAATTCTATGGCTACACCTTC.

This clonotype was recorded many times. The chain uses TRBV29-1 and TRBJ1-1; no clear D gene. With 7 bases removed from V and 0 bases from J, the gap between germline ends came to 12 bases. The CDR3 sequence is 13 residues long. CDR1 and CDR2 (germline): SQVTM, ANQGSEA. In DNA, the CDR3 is TGCAGCGCCGAACGGGTACTGAACACTGAAGCTTTCTTT. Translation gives CSAERVLNTEAFF.

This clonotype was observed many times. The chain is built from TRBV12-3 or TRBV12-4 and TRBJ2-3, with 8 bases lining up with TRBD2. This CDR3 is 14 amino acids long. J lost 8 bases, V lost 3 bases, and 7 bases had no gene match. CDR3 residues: CASSFGGAMVTQYF. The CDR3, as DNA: TGTGCCAGCAGTTTCGGGGGGGCGATGGTTACGCAGTATTTT.

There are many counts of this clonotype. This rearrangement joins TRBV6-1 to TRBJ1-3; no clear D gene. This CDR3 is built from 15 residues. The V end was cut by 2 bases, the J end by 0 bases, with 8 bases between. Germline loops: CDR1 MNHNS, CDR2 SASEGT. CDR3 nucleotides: TGTGCCAGCAGTGAAACGGCAAACTCTGGAAACACCATATATTTT. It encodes CASSETANSGNTIYF.

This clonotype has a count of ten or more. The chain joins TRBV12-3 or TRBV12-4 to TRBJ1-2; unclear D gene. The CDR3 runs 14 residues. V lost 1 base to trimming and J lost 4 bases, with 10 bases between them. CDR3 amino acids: CASSLVPSAYGYTF. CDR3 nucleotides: TGTGCCAGCAGTTTAGTACCTAGTGCCTATGGCTACACCTTC.

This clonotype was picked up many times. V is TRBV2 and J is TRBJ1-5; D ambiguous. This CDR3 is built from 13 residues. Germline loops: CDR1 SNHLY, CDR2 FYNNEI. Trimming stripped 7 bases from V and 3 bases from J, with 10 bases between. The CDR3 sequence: CASTQQSNQPQHF. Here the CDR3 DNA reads TGTGCCAGCACCCAACAGTCCAATCAGCCCCAGCATTTT.

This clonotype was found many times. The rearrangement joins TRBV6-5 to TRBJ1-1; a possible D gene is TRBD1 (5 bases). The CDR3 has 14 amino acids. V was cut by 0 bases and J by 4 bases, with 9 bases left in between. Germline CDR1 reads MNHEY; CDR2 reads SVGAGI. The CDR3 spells CASSYSAGTTEAFF. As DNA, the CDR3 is TGTGCCAGCAGTTACTCGGCGGGGACCACTGAAGCTTTCTTT.

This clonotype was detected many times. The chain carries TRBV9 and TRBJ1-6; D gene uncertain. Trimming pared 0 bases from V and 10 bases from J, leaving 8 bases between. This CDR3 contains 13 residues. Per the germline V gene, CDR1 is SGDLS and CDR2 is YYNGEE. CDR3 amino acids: CASSVARESPLHF. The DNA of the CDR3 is TGTGCCAGCAGCGTAGCTCGAGAATCACCCCTCCACTTT.

The CDR3 is CASRQRGVETQYF. As DNA, the CDR3 is TGTGCCAGCAGACAGCGGGGGGTGGAGACCCAGTACTTC. V usage is TRBV12-3 or TRBV12-4 and J usage is TRBJ2-5; 9 bases fit TRBD2. The CDR3 has 13 residues. V shed 6 bases and J 5 bases; nucleotides not matched to a gene: 4.

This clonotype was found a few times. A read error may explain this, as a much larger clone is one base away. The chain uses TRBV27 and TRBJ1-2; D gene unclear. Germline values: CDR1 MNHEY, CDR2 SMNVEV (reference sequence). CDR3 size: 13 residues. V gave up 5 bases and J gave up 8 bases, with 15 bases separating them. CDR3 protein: CASSTTSSFGYTF. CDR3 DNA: TGTGCCAGCAGTACGACCTCTAGTTTCGGCTACACCTTC.

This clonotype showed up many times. In DNA, the CDR3 is TGCGCCAGCAGCTCCGGGACAGGGGTCGAGCAGTACTTC. Amino acid sequence: CASSSGTGVEQYF. The chain links TRBV5-1 to TRBJ2-7, with 10 bases aligning to TRBD1. This CDR3 spans 13 amino acids. Losses at the gene ends were 3 bases for V and 6 bases for J; bases not matched to a gene: 3. CDR1 is SGHRS, CDR2 YFSETQ, per germline.

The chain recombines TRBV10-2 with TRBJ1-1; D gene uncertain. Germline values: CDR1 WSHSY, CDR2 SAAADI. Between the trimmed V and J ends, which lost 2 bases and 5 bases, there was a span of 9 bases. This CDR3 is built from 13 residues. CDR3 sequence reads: CASSEVGRTEAFF. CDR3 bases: TGCGCCAGCAGTGAGGTAGGAAGGACTGAAGCTTTCTTT.